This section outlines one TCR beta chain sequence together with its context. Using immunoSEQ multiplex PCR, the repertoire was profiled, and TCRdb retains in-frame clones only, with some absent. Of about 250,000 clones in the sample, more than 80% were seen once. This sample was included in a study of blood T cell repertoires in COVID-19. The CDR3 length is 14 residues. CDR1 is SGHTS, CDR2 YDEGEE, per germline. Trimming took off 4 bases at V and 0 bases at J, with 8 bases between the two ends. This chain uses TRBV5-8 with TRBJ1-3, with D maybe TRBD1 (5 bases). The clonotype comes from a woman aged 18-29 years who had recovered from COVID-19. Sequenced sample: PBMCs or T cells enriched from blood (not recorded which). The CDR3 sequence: CASSQGISGNTIYF. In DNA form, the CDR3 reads TGTGCCAGCAGCCAGGGAATCTCTGGAAACACCATATATTTT.